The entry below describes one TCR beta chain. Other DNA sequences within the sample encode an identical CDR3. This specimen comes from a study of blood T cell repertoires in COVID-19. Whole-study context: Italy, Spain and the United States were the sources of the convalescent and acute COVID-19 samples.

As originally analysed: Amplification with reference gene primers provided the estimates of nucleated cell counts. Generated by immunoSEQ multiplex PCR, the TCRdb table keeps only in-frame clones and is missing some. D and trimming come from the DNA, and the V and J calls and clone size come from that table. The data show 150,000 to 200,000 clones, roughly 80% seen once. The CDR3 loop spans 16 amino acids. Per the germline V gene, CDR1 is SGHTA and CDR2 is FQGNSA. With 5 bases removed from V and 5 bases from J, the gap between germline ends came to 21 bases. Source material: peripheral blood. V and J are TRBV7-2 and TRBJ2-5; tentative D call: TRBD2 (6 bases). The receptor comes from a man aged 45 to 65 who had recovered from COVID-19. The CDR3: CASSLPPSGGGETQYF. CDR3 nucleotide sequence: TGTGCCAGCAGCCTGCCGCCCAGCGGAGGAGGGGAGACCCAGTACTTC.